This passage covers 5 T cell receptor beta chains from one sample sequenced in a study of blood T cell repertoires in COVID-19. TCRdb keeps only in-frame clones here, not all; method: immunoSEQ multiplex PCR. This sample has under 300,000 clones, with roughly 79% found just once. The sequenced sample consisted of peripheral blood. These receptors came from a woman aged 60-75 years with active or convalescent COVID-19.

V is TRBV18 and J is TRBJ2-5, with 7 positions matching TRBD1. There are 16 residues in the CDR3. Germline V gene lookup returns CDR1 KGHSH and CDR2 LQKENI. The V segment lost 2 bases and the J segment 3 bases; nucleotides outside the gene matches: 9. The CDR3 nucleotides read TGTGCCAGCTCACCAGGGATCACCGGGACAGAAGAGACCCAGTACTTC. Its translation: CASSPGITGTEETQYF.

The table lists this clone with a few counts. The chain combines TRBV3-1 (or the pseudogene TRBV3-2) with TRBJ2-5; 7 bases are a match to TRBD1. J lost 1 base, V lost 3 bases, and 2 bases had no gene match. This CDR3 spans 14 amino acids. CDR1 and CDR2 from the germline V gene are LGHDT and YNNKEL (reference sequence). For the CDR3, the DNA is TGTGCCAGCAGCCAGGGGACAGCCCAAGAGACCCAGTACTTC. Translating it yields CASSQGTAQETQYF.

Here the CDR3 DNA reads TGTGCCAGCAGCATTCGGGGGGGCCGGAACAATGAGCAGTTCTTC. Its translation is CASSIRGGRNNEQFF. The genes are TRBV7-2 and TRBJ2-1, with 8 bases identical to TRBD2. Looked up from germline, CDR1 is SGHTA and CDR2 is FQGNSA. The CDR3 extends over 15 amino acids. Unmatched junction bases numbered 8, after V lost 5 bases and J lost 5 bases.

The CDR3 DNA follows: TGTGCCAGCAGCAAGACCGGGTCCTACACTGATGGCTACACCTTC. Amino acids: CASSKTGSYTDGYTF. The chain joins TRBV7-2 to TRBJ1-2; D is unclear. CDR3 length: 15 residues. The germline V and J ends were trimmed by 5 bases and 6 bases, with 19 bases remaining between them. In germline, CDR1 is SGHTA, CDR2 FQGNSA.

V and J are TRBV11-3 and TRBJ2-5; maybe TRBD1 (6 bases). Germline assignment: CDR1 SGHNT and CDR2 YENEEA. The CDR3 totals 18 residues. V was pared by 1 base and J by 0 bases, with 18 bases between. CDR3 region: CASSLGARGFSYQETQYF. Written as DNA, the CDR3 is TGTGCCAGCAGCTTAGGGGCCAGGGGTTTCAGCTACCAAGAGACCCAGTACTTC.